This entry concerns a single TCR beta chain. Its specificity is not known. This entry belongs to a study of cytomegalovirus exposure and HLA in healthy donors. Findings of the study overall: Whilst most TCR sequences proved rare, a subset of public TCRs occurred across many donors. In vitro assays verified that a few CMV-associated chains recognized CMV antigens specifically. The study flagged some 170 TCR beta chains as cytomegalovirus-associated.

CDR3 size: 14 residues. Germline lookup yields CDR1 SGHTA and CDR2 FQGNSA. Deletions cut 5 bases from V and 3 bases from J, with 13 bases between. A multiplex PCR was run with 60 Vbeta primers and 13 Jbeta primers. Per the original methods: Around 76 million unique TCR beta chains, 9 million to 11 million shared, were counted in a later analysis. Using immunoSEQ multiplex PCR, the repertoire was profiled, and TCRdb retains in-frame clones only, with some absent. V and J calls and clone size follow that table, whereas D and trimming were derived from the DNA. This table holds some 130,000 clones, 80% found once.

The source is a man aged 25-45 years in good health and CMV-seronegative. Sequencing was done on a sample of PBMCs. This chain connects TRBV7-2 to TRBJ1-1; D call uncertain. The CDR3 DNA reads TGTGCCAGCAGCGCCACTAGGATGGACACTGAAGCTTTCTTT. It encodes CASSATRMDTEAFF. The whole variable domain, remainder taken from reference TRBV7-2 and TRBJ1-1, is GAGVSQSPSNKVTEKGKDVELRCDPISGHTALYWYRQSLGQGLEFLIYFQGNSAPDKSGLPSDRFSAERTGGSVSTLTIQRTQQEDSAVYLCASSATRMDTEAFFGQGTRLTVV.